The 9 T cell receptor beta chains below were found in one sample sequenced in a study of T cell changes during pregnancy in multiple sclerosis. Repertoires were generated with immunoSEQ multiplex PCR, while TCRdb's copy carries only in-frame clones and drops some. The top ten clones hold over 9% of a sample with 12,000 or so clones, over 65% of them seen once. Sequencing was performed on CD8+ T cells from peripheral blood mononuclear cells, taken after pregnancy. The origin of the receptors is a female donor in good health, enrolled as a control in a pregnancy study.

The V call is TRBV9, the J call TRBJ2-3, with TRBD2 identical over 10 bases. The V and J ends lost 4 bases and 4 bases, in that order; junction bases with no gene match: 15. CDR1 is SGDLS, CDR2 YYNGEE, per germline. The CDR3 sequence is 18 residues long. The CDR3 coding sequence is TGTGCCAGCAGCCCCTATGTTGGAGCGGGGGGGCCTTCAGATACGCAGTATTTT. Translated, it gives CASSPYVGAGGPSDTQYF.

CDR3 sequence: CASSEVKGNTGELFF. DNA of the CDR3: TGCGCCAGCAGCGAGGTTAAAGGGAACACCGGGGAGCTGTTTTTT. The rearrangement joins TRBV5-1 to TRBJ2-2; D gene ambiguous. The length of the CDR3 is 15 residues. Deletions cut 4 bases from V and 1 base from J, with 11 bases between. Germline V gene sequence: CDR1 SGHRS, CDR2 YFSETQ.

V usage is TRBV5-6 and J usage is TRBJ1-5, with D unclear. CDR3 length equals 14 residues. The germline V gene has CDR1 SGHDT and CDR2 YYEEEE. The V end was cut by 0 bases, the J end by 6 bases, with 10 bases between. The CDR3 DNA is TGTGCCAGCAGCTTGGCTCCGGTCGGTCAGCCCCAGCATTTT. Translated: CASSLAPVGQPQHF.

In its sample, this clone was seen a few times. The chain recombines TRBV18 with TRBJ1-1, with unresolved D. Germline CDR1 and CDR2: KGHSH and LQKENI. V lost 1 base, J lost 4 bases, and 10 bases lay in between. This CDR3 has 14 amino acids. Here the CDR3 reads CASSPRRLPTEAFF. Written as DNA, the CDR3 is TGTGCCAGCTCACCACGCAGGCTTCCCACTGAAGCTTTCTTT.

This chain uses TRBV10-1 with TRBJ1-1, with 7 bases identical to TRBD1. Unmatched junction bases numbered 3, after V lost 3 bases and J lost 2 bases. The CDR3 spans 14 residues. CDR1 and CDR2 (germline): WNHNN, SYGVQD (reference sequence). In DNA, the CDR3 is TGCGCCAGCAGTGAACAGGGGTTAAACACTGAAGCTTTCTTT. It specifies CASSEQGLNTEAFF.

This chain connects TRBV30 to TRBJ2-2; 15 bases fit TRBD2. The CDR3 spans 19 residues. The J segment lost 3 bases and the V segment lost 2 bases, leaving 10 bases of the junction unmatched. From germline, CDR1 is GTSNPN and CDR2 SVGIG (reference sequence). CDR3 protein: CAWSPRGTSGGRDTGELFF. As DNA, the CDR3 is TGTGCCTGGAGTCCCCGGGGGACTAGCGGGGGGAGGGACACCGGGGAGCTGTTTTTT.

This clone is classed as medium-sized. CDR3 nucleotide sequence: TGTGCCACCAACCTTGGGGGGGCGCTGTACACTGAAGCTTTCTTT. It specifies CATNLGGALYTEAFF. V and J are TRBV28 and TRBJ1-1; D possibly corresponds to TRBD1 (6 bases). The CDR3 covers 15 residues. V was clipped by 10 bases and J by 3 bases, with 21 bases between them. Looked up from germline, CDR1 is MDHEN and CDR2 is SYDVKM. Together with reference TRBV28 and TRBJ1-1, the CDR3 gives the full variable domain: DVKVTQSSRYLVKRTGEKVFLECVQDMDHENMFWYRQDPGLGLRLIYFSYDVKMKEKGDIPEGYSVSREKKERFSLILESASTNQTSMYLCATNLGGALYTEAFFGQGTRLTVV.

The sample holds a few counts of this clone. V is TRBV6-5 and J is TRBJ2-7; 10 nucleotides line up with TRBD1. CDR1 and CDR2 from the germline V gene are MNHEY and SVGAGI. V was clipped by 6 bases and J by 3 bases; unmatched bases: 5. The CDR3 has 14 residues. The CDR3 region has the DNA TGTGCCAGCAGCCCCGGGACAGGGGTCTACGAGCAGTACTTC. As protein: CASSPGTGVYEQYF.

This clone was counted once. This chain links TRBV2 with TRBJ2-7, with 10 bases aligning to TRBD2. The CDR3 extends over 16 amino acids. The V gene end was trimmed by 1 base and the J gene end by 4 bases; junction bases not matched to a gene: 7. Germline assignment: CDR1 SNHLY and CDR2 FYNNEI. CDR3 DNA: TGTGCCAGCAGTGAAGGTTTATCACTAGCGGGATACGAGCAGTACTTC. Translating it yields CASSEGLSLAGYEQYF.